This T cell receptor beta chain was retrieved from a study of blood T cell repertoires in COVID-19. Looking at the study overall: Recovered status applied to Cohort 3 donors who had two consecutive negative PCRs. It also applied to those with clearance or with symptom resolution.

TCRdb's copy holds only in-frame clones and misses some; the assay was immunoSEQ multiplex PCR. The sample carries around 360,000 clones, more than 75% recorded once. On this clone itself: The identical CDR3 is also encoded by other nucleotide sequences in the sample.

V shed 4 bases, J shed 3 bases, and the junction held 1 base outside the gene matches. The CDR3 is made up of 15 amino acids. CDR1 LGHDT and CDR2 YNNKEL come from the germline V gene (reference sequence). The J gene is TRBJ2-3, the V gene TRBV3-1 (or the pseudogene TRBV3-2); 13 bases match TRBD2. The TCR comes from a man aged 35 to 55 in a cohort exposed to, infected with or recovered from COVID-19 (not recorded which). Sequencing was performed on PBMCs or T cells enriched from blood (not recorded which). The CDR3 spells CASSRTSGRTDTQYF. For the CDR3, the DNA is TGTGCCAGCAGCCGGACTAGCGGGAGAACAGATACGCAGTATTTT.